One and the same sample provided the 8 T cell receptor beta chains below, sequenced in a study of human T cells and chemical hapten exposure. A single record per CDR3 protein comes from TCRdb applying MiXCR to the RACE reads. Among some 79,000 distinct CDR3 sequences listed, about 10% were seen once. Time point indicated: patch test 3, about 24 weeks after DPC sensitization. As for treatment: therapeutic diphenylcyclopropenone sensitization with weekly scalp DPC. Sequenced material: whole blood, taken in connection with sensitization to the hapten diphenylcyclopropenone (DPC). The receptors stem from a woman aged 50 to 60 with alopecia areata. Some clones in this sample may be carry-over from other donors' samples.

This rearrangement joins TRBV29-1 to TRBJ1-5; D unclear. Per the germline V gene, CDR1 is SQVTM and CDR2 is ANQGSEA. The CDR3 extends over 8 amino acids. The CDR3 loop reads CRLQPQHF. Here the CDR3 DNA reads TGCAGACTACAGCCCCAGCATTTT.

The V gene is TRBV7-9, the J gene TRBJ2-7, with D unresolved. Germline loops: CDR1 SEHNR, CDR2 FQNEAQ (reference sequence). This CDR3 region has 15 residues. The germline V and J ends were trimmed by 5 bases and 6 bases, with 20 bases remaining between them. CDR3 nucleotide sequence: TGTGCCAGCAGCCACCCAGGCACCTTTCTTGGCGAGCAGTACTTC. It yields the protein CASSHPGTFLGEQYF.

The J gene is TRBJ2-2, the V gene TRBV7-9, with D tentatively TRBD1 (6 bases). The CDR3 loop spans 15 amino acids. Trimming cost V 3 bases and J 1 base, with 9 bases left between them. From germline, CDR1 is SEHNR and CDR2 FQNEAQ (reference sequence). The CDR3 bases are TGTGCCAGCAGCTTTTTGACAGGGAACACCGGGGAGCTGTTTTTT. Its protein product is CASSFLTGNTGELFF.

This sequence joins TRBV3-1 and TRBJ1-1; D uncertain. Germline CDR1 and CDR2: LGHDT and YNNKEL (reference sequence). This CDR3 is built from 14 residues. Trimming left V 2 bases short and J 0 bases short, with 7 bases between. The CDR3, as DNA: TGTGCCAGCAGCCAATACAGATTGAACACTGAAGCTTTCTTT. Protein: CASSQYRLNTEAFF.

V is TRBV30 and J is TRBJ1-3; D ambiguous. Germline V CDR1 and CDR2: GTSNPN, SVGIG (reference sequence). The CDR3 runs 14 residues. Trimming took off 3 bases at V and 4 bases at J, with 13 bases between the two ends. Here the CDR3 DNA reads TGTGCCTGGAGACGTAGAGGCTCAGGAAACACCATATATTTT. Protein sequence: CAWRRRGSGNTIYF.

At least ten counts were recorded for this clonotype. The CDR3 coding sequence is TGTGCCAGCAGACGTCCGGGAACCGAGCAGTTCTTC. Translating gives CASRRPGTEQFF. This chain joins TRBV7-6 and TRBJ2-1, with D possibly matching TRBD2 (5 bases). Deletions cut 6 bases from V and 10 bases from J, with 13 bases between. The CDR3 spans 12 residues. Germline CDR1 SGHVS, CDR2 FNYEAQ.

This clonotype was recorded many times. The rearrangement uses TRBV29-1 and TRBJ1-1, with 11 positions matching TRBD1. V lost 8 bases to trimming and J lost 2 bases; unmatched junction nucleotides: 7. Per germline, CDR1 SQVTM and CDR2 ANQGSEA. The CDR3 extends over 14 amino acids. The CDR3 DNA reads TGCAGCACCCGGACAGGGGGCACTAACACTGAAGCTTTCTTT. Residues: CSTRTGGTNTEAFF.

This clonotype was counted a few times. V and J are TRBV12-3 or TRBV12-4 and TRBJ1-6; the match to TRBD1 covers 8 bases. The length of the CDR3 is 14 residues. J was trimmed by 7 bases and V by 6 bases; bases with no gene match: 5. The CDR3 sequence: CASRQQGENSPLHF. CDR3 sequence (DNA): TGTGCCAGCAGACAACAGGGGGAGAATTCACCCCTCCACTTT.